The 19 T cell receptor beta chains below were found in one sample sequenced in a study of beta chain features in type 1 diabetes. Their recognized antigens are unknown. Overall study results and limits: In all four CD4+ subsets, TCRB CDR3 length was significantly, moderately reduced in type 1 diabetes.

The entirety of the isolated RNA underwent reverse transcription, so expressed TCRB transcripts were sequenced. TCRdb's table, derived via immunoSEQ multiplex PCR, lists solely in-frame clones and lacks some. The table shows over 150,000 clones, with approximately 7.8% occurring only once. The specimen sequenced was central memory CD4+ T cells from blood. Receptors were obtained from a woman between 40 and 50 years old with type 1 diabetes.

This clone appeared a few times. This chain links TRBV28 with TRBJ2-5; TRBD1 matches 9 bases. The CDR3 sequence is 15 residues long. With 5 bases clipped from V and 2 bases from J, the junction kept 6 bases outside the gene matches. In germline, CDR1 is MDHEN, CDR2 SYDVKM. CDR3 bases: TGTGCCAGCAGTGGTACCGGGACAGGGCAAGAGACCCAGTACTTC. It specifies CASSGTGTGQETQYF.

The genes are TRBV5-4 and TRBJ2-5; D uncertain. With 0 bases removed from V and 5 bases from J, the gap between germline ends came to 11 bases. The CDR3 is 14 residues long. The V gene's germline CDR1 is SGHNT and CDR2 YYREEE (reference sequence). The CDR3 is CASSLGSSPETQYF. DNA for the CDR3: TGTGCCAGCAGCTTGGGGAGCAGCCCGGAGACCCAGTACTTC.

This clone came up a few times. The chain combines TRBV5-6 with TRBJ2-2; D is undetermined. The CDR3 is 15 amino acids. CDR1 and CDR2 from the germline V gene are SGHDT and YYEEEE. The V and J ends lost 1 base and 5 bases respectively, with 12 bases between them. The CDR3, as DNA: TGTGCCAGCAGCTTGAATCAACCCGGGACCGGGGAGCTGTTTTTT. Translation gives CASSLNQPGTGELFF.

The chain couples TRBV2 to TRBJ2-1; TRBD1 is a possible D gene (5 bases). Germline CDR1 SNHLY, CDR2 FYNNEI. The CDR3 length is 14 residues. The V end lost 2 bases, the J end lost 6 bases, and 11 bases lay between the germline ends. The CDR3 DNA reads as TGTGCCAGCAGTGAAAGGCCACAGGCCAATGAGCAGTTCTTC. Amino acid sequence: CASSERPQANEQFF.

V and J are TRBV5-4 and TRBJ1-1; tentative D call: TRBD1 (5 bases). CDR3 length: 13 residues. Trimming took 4 bases from V and 2 from J, leaving 9 bases between them. CDR1 and CDR2 from the germline V gene are SGHNT and YYREEE (reference sequence). For the CDR3, the DNA is TGTGCCAGCAGCCCGGGGGGAAACACTGAAGCTTTCTTT. It translates to CASSPGGNTEAFF.

V usage is TRBV9 and J usage is TRBJ1-1; D may be TRBD1 (5 bases). CDR3 size: 14 residues. Between the trimmed V and J ends, which lost 4 bases and 1 base, there was a span of 11 bases. CDR1 SGDLS and CDR2 YYNGEE come from the germline V gene. CDR3 nucleotide sequence: TGTGCCAGCAGCACCCTCACAGGGAACACTGAAGCTTTCTTT. Amino acid sequence: CASSTLTGNTEAFF.

This clone was recorded a few times. The J gene is TRBJ2-1, the V gene TRBV10-3; TRBD2 matches 10 bases. This CDR3 contains 17 residues. V shed 7 bases, J shed 3 bases, and the junction held 12 bases outside the gene matches. Germline lookup yields CDR1 ENHRY and CDR2 SYGVKD. In DNA, the CDR3 is TGTGCCATCAACCCTAGCGGGAGCACTTCCTACTACAATGAGCAGTTCTTC. It translates to CAINPSGSTSYYNEQFF.

The rearrangement joins TRBV19 to TRBJ2-7; 11 bases line up with TRBD2. V was pared by 3 bases and J by 2 bases, with 6 bases of the junction left unmatched. Germline V gene lookup returns CDR1 LNHDA and CDR2 SQIVND (reference sequence). The CDR3 runs to 16 residues. CDR3 bases: TGTGCCAGTAGTATCATACTAGCGGGAGCCCCCTACGAGCAGTACTTC. This translates into CASSIILAGAPYEQYF.

This CDR3 reads CASSLASVSSETQYF. In DNA, the CDR3 is TGTGCCAGCAGCTTAGCGAGCGTGTCGAGCGAGACCCAGTACTTC. The rearrangement joins TRBV7-2 to TRBJ2-5; no clear D gene. The CDR3 has 15 residues. Trimming shortened V by 0 bases and J by 5 bases, and 13 bases separated the two germline ends. Germline V gene sequence: CDR1 SGHTA, CDR2 FQGNSA.

This clone was counted once. DNA of the CDR3: TGTGCCACCTCGACAGGGTTCAATCAGCCCCAGCATTTT. Translating it yields CATSTGFNQPQHF. This chain joins TRBV19 and TRBJ1-5; 7 bases are a match to TRBD1. Per germline, CDR1 LNHDA and CDR2 SQIVND (reference sequence). V dropped 10 bases and J dropped 3; count of bases not matched to a gene: 6. CDR3 size: 13 residues.

The chain has TRBV9 and TRBJ2-7, with D tentatively TRBD1 (5 bases). CDR1 and CDR2 from the germline V gene are SGDLS and YYNGEE. The V end was cut by 0 bases, the J end by 2 bases, with 21 bases between. The CDR3 is made up of 18 amino acids. Here the CDR3 DNA reads TGTGCCAGCAGCGTAGCTCCCACGACAGATCATCCTACCTACGAGCAGTACTTC. This gives the protein CASSVAPTTDHPTYEQYF.

This chain joins TRBV7-3 and TRBJ2-6, with D possibly matching TRBD2 (5 bases). Trimming took off 6 bases at V and 0 bases at J, with 18 bases between the two ends. CDR3 length equals 18 residues. Germline CDR1 SGHTA, CDR2 FQGTGA. CDR3 DNA: TGTGCCAGCAGTTCCCCAGAGGGCCGGAGCTCTGGGGCCAACGTCCTGACTTTC. Translating it yields CASSSPEGRSSGANVLTF.

V gene TRBV28 combines with J gene TRBJ1-5, with TRBD1 as a possible D gene (6 bases). Germline V gene lookup returns CDR1 MDHEN and CDR2 SYDVKM. V shed 4 bases and J shed 6 bases, with 19 bases lying between them. This CDR3 is 16 amino acids long. This CDR3 is CASSSPTGTRIQPQHF. CDR3 DNA sequence: TGTGCCAGCAGTTCACCTACCGGGACACGGATTCAGCCCCAGCATTTT.

This clone was observed a few times. Other nucleotide sequences in the sample specify the same CDR3. This sequence joins TRBV7-2 and TRBJ1-3, with D unclear. This CDR3 has 14 residues. The ends were cut back, 6 bases at V and 3 bases at J, with 12 bases in the middle. Germline values: CDR1 SGHTA, CDR2 FQGNSA. CDR3 nucleotides: TGTGCCAGCAGTTTGACCGGCGGTGGAAACACCATATATTTT. This translates into CASSLTGGGNTIYF.

This rearrangement joins TRBV7-3 to TRBJ1-1; 7 bases align to TRBD1. CDR3 length: 13 amino acids. With 5 bases clipped from V and 3 bases from J, the junction kept 3 bases outside the gene matches. Germline lookup yields CDR1 SGHTA and CDR2 FQGTGA. CDR3 in amino acids: CASSPGTDTEAFF. The CDR3 coding sequence is TGTGCCAGCAGCCCCGGGACAGACACTGAAGCTTTCTTT.

This clone was counted only a few times. This chain links TRBV18 with TRBJ2-1, with D possibly matching TRBD2 (6 bases). Germline CDR1 and CDR2: KGHSH and LQKENI. With 1 base removed from V and 1 base from J, the gap between germline ends came to 11 bases. The CDR3 spans 16 residues. In DNA, the CDR3 is TGTGCCAGCTCACCACGTCTCCGGGGGTCCTACAATGAGCAGTTCTTC. This gives the protein CASSPRLRGSYNEQFF.

As for this clone: Germline and junction disagree at one end, which may indicate a read error. The chain uses TRBV7-7 and TRBJ1-1; D is perhaps TRBD1 (6 bases). The CDR3 extends over 13 amino acids. Germline loops: CDR1 SSHAT, CDR2 FNYEAQ (reference sequence). The CDR3 is CASSRGRNTEAFF. The CDR3 DNA reads TGTGCTAGCAGCAGGGGCAGGAACACTGAAGCTTTCTTT.

The rearrangement joins TRBV4-2 to TRBJ2-7; D is ambiguous. This CDR3 has 13 residues. From germline, CDR1 is LGHNA and CDR2 YNFKEQ. V was shortened by 0 bases and J by 6 bases, with 9 bases between the two germline ends. The CDR3, as DNA: TGTGCCAGCAGCCAAGATCTTGAGTTCGAGCAGTACTTC. It encodes CASSQDLEFEQYF.

In this sample, this clone turned up a few times. The chain couples TRBV29-1 to TRBJ1-2; TRBD1 agrees at 12 bases. From germline, CDR1 is SQVTM and CDR2 ANQGSEA. This CDR3 is 14 amino acids long. The CDR3 coding sequence is TGCAGTTTTCGGGGACAGGGGGCTGCGGGTGGCTACACCTTC. As protein: CSFRGQGAAGGYTF.